Listed below are T cell receptor beta chains from one sample, sequenced in a study of cytomegalovirus exposure and HLA in healthy donors. Clones were read by immunoSEQ multiplex PCR, and TCRdb kept only the in-frame ones, dropping some. The data hold roughly 120,000 clones, with roughly 14% observed a single time. Material for sequencing was PBMCs. These receptors were collected from a woman aged 18 to 35 in good health and CMV-seronegative. The CDR3 runs from the conserved cysteine through the conserved F or W. D genes are given only for firm matches. Clone size is shown for a subset of rows, as once, few, many or a class of expanded clone.

CDR3 protein	CDR3 DNA	clone size	D gene	V gene	J gene
CASSLLAHEAGGEQYF	TGTGCCAGCAGTTTATTGGCCCACGAAGCGGGGGGCGAGCAGTACTTC	-	TRBD2	TRBV28	TRBJ2-7
CASSLDPSGTYEQYF	TGTGCCAGCAGCTTGGATCCTAGCGGTACCTACGAGCAGTACTTC	few	TRBD2	TRBV5-4	TRBJ2-7
CASSPWSSYNSPLHF	TGCGCCAGCAGCCCTTGGAGCTCCTATAATTCACCCCTCCACTTT	-	-	TRBV4-1	TRBJ1-6
CASRTGERGSPLHF	TGTGCCAGCAGGACTGGGGAAAGGGGGTCACCCCTCCACTTT	few	-	TRBV6-5	TRBJ1-6
CASSLAGEGTGELFF	TGCGCCAGCAGCTTGGCGGGGGAAGGCACCGGGGAGCTGTTTTTT	-	-	TRBV5-1	TRBJ2-2
CASSMHTWTGPDQPQHF	TGTGCCAGTAGTATGCATACCTGGACAGGGCCTGATCAGCCCCAGCATTTT	few	TRBD1	TRBV19	TRBJ1-5
CAKGQSQETQYF	TGTGCCAAGGGACAGAGCCAAGAGACCCAGTACTTC	-	TRBD1	TRBV2	TRBJ2-5
CASSLEGADTQYF	TGTGCCAGCAGCTTGGAGGGGGCAGATACGCAGTATTTT	-	-	TRBV5-5	TRBJ2-3
CASSVASGGAQNTIYF	TGTGCCAGCAGCGTAGCCTCGGGGGGCGCCCAAAACACCATATATTTT	few	-	TRBV9	TRBJ1-3
CASSLNVAGDREQYF	TGTGCCAGCAGCCTTAACGTAGCGGGAGACCGCGAGCAGTACTTC	few	TRBD2	TRBV4-2	TRBJ2-7
CASSSSRVLTTDTQYF	TGTGCCAGCAGCTCCAGCCGGGTCCTGACGACAGATACGCAGTATTTT	-	-	TRBV9	TRBJ2-3
CASSSDSEQFF	TGTGCCAGCAGCTCCGACAGTGAGCAGTTCTTC	-	-	TRBV13	TRBJ2-1
CSVQTRDKPEKLFF	TGCAGCGTCCAGACCCGGGACAAGCCCGAAAAACTGTTTTTT	-	-	TRBV29-1	TRBJ1-4
CASSLGRRGGAEQFF	TGTGCCAGCAGCTTAGGCCGGCGGGGGGGGGCTGAGCAGTTCTTC	-	TRBD2	TRBV13	TRBJ2-1
CASSESDRARAFF	TGCGCCAGCAGTGAGTCCGACAGGGCACGGGCTTTCTTT	-	TRBD1	TRBV10-1	TRBJ1-1
CAWSMGPPNTEAFF	TGTGCCTGGAGTATGGGCCCACCGAACACTGAAGCTTTCTTT	-	-	TRBV30	TRBJ1-1
CASSYLTGFHEQFF	TGTGCCAGCAGTTACCTCACAGGGTTCCATGAGCAGTTCTTC	few	-	TRBV6-5	TRBJ2-1
CASSLGQVPYEQYF	TGTGCCAGCAGCTTGGGACAGGTTCCCTACGAGCAGTACTTC	few	TRBD1	TRBV13	TRBJ2-7
CASSPEVGTDTQYF	TGTGCCAGCAGCCCGGAGGTCGGCACAGATACGCAGTATTTT	few	-	TRBV28	TRBJ2-3
CASSVAASGGRETQYF	TGTGCCAGCAGCGTAGCGGCTAGCGGGGGGCGGGAGACCCAGTACTTC	few	TRBD2	TRBV9	TRBJ2-5
CASSDPGLAGGLNTGELFF	TGTGCCAGCAGCGATCCGGGACTAGCGGGAGGGCTTAACACCGGGGAGCTGTTTTTT	few	TRBD2	TRBV9	TRBJ2-2
CASSSGAGAYNEQFF	TGTGCCAGCAGCTCGGGAGCGGGAGCCTACAATGAGCAGTTCTTC	few	TRBD2	TRBV7-6	TRBJ2-1
CSVAGQMNTEAFF	TGCAGCGTTGCGGGACAGATGAACACTGAAGCTTTCTTT	-	TRBD1	TRBV29-1	TRBJ1-1
CASSWDRASLETQYF	TGTGCCAGCAGCTGGGACAGGGCGTCGTTGGAGACCCAGTACTTC	few	TRBD1	TRBV11-2	TRBJ2-5
CSARDAETQYF	TGCAGTGCTAGAGATGCGGAGACCCAGTACTTC	few	-	TRBV20-1	TRBJ2-5
CASSPTLGTGASYEQYF	TGTGCCAGCAGCCCGACCCTCGGGACAGGGGCTTCCTACGAGCAGTACTTC	-	TRBD1	TRBV7-9	TRBJ2-7
CASSLASSYEQYF	TGCGCCAGCAGCTTGGCATCATCCTACGAGCAGTACTTC	few	-	TRBV5-1	TRBJ2-7
CASSEGTSGYNEQFF	TGTGCCAGCAGTGAGGGGACTAGCGGTTACAATGAGCAGTTCTTC	-	TRBD2	TRBV6-1	TRBJ2-1
CASSAGTGLTF	TGTGCCAGCAGTGCCGGGACAGGGCTAACCTTC	-	TRBD1	TRBV6-1	TRBJ2-7
CASSSWASGSRGGELFF	TGTGCCAGCAGCTCCTGGGCTAGCGGGAGCCGGGGCGGGGAGCTGTTTTTT	-	TRBD2	TRBV9	TRBJ2-2
CSVERLIAGDTQYF	TGCAGCGTTGAGCGTCTCATCGCCGGAGATACGCAGTATTTT	-	-	TRBV29-1	TRBJ2-3
CASSGDRGQTNEKLFF	TGCGCCAGCAGTGGGGACAGGGGGCAGACTAATGAAAAACTGTTTTTT	once	TRBD1	TRBV10-1	TRBJ1-4
CASSWTSGNPYNEQFF	TGTGCCAGCAGCTGGACTAGCGGGAACCCCTACAATGAGCAGTTCTTC	few	TRBD2	TRBV7-6	TRBJ2-1
CASSFDRAHEQYF	TGTGCCAGCAGCTTCGACAGGGCCCACGAGCAGTACTTC	few	TRBD1	TRBV5-6	TRBJ2-7
CASSLARLAGPEQFF	TGCGCCAGCAGCTTGGCCCGACTAGCGGGGCCCGAGCAGTTCTTC	few	TRBD2	TRBV5-1	TRBJ2-1
CASSKLQGSNTEAFF	TGTGCCAGCAGCAAACTACAGGGTTCGAACACTGAAGCTTTCTTT	few	-	TRBV6-5	TRBJ1-1